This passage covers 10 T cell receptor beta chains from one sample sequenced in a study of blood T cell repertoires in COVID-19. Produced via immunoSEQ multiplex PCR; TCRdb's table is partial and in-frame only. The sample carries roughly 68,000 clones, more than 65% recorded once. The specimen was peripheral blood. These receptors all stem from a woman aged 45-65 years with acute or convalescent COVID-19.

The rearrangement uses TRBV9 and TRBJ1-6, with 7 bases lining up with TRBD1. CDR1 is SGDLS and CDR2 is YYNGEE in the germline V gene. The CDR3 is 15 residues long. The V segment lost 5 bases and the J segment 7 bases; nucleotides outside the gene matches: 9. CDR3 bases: TGTGCCAGCAGTTCGATGGGACAGATCAATTCACCCCTCCACTTT. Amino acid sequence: CASSSMGQINSPLHF.

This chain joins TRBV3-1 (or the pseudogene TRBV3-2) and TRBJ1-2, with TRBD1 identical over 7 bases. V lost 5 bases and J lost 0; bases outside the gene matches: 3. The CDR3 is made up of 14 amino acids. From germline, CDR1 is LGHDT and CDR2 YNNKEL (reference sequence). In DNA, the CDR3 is TGTGCCAGCAGCTACAGGGGTACTAACTATGGCTACACCTTC. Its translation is CASSYRGTNYGYTF.

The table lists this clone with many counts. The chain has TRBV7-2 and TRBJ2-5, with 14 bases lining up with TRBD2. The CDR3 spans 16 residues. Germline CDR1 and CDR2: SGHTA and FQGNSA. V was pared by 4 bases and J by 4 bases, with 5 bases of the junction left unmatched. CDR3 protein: CASSSTSGRAGETQYF. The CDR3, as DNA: TGTGCCAGCAGCTCGACTAGCGGGAGGGCCGGAGAGACCCAGTACTTC.

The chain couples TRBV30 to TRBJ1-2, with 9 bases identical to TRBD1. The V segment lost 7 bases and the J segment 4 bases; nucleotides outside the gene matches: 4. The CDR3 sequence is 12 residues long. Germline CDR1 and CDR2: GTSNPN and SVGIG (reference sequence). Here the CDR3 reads CASPGQGYGYTF. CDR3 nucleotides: TGTGCCTCTCCGGGACAGGGCTATGGCTACACCTTC.

CDR3 in amino acids: CASSIDRGGTEAFF. Here the CDR3 DNA reads TGCGCCAGCAGCATAGACAGGGGAGGGACTGAAGCTTTCTTT. V is TRBV5-1 and J is TRBJ1-1; TRBD1 aligns across 8 bases. CDR1 and CDR2 from the germline V gene are SGHRS and YFSETQ. The length of the CDR3 is 14 residues. After removal of 4 bases from V and 5 bases from J, the junction contained 7 bases not matched to a gene.

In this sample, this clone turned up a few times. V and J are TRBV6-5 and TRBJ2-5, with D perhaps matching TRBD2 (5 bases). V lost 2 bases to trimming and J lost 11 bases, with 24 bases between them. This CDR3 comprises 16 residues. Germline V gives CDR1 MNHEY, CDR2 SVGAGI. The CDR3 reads CASSYIVGPAPGKQYF. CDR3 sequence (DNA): TGTGCCAGCAGTTACATCGTTGGCCCAGCTCCGGGAAAGCAGTACTTC.

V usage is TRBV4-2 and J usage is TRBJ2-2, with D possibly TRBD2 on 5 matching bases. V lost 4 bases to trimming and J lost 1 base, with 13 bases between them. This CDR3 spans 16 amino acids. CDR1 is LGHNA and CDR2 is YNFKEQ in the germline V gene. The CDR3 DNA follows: TGTGCCAGCAGCCCCTCCACTAGTCTGAACACCGGGGAGCTGTTTTTT. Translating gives CASSPSTSLNTGELFF.

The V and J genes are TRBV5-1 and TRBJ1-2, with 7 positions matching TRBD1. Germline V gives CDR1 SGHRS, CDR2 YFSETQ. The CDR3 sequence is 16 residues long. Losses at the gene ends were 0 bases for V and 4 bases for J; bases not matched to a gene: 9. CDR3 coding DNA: TGCGCCAGCAGCTTGGGTGGTGAGGGGGCGACCTATGGCTACACCTTC. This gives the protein CASSLGGEGATYGYTF.

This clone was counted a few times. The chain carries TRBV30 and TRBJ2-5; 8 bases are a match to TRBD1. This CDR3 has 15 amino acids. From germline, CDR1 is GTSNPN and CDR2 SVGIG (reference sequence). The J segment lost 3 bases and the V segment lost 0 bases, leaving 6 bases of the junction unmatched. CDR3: CAWSVLGTGKETQYF. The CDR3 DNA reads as TGTGCCTGGAGTGTACTAGGGACAGGAAAAGAGACCCAGTACTTC.

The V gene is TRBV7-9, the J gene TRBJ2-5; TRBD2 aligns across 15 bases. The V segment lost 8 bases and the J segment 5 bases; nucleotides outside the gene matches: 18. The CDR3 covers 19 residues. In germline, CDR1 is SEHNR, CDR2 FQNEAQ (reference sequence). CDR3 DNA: TGTGCCAGCGATAAAGGGACTAGCGGGAGGCTACAGAATTGGGAGACCCAGTACTTC. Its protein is CASDKGTSGRLQNWETQYF.